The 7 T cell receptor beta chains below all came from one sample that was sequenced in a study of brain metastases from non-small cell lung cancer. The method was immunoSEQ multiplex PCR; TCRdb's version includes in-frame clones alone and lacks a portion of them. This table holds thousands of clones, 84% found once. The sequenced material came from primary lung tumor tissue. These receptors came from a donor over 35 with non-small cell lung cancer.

The CDR3, as DNA: TGTGCCAGCCGGGACAGGGGGACTCACTATGGCTACACCTTC. Residues: CASRDRGTHYGYTF. V is TRBV6-1 and J is TRBJ1-2; TRBD1 aligns across 11 bases. The CDR3 is 14 amino acids. Germline CDR1 and CDR2: MNHNS and SASEGT. The V segment lost 8 bases and the J segment 3 bases; nucleotides outside the gene matches: 5.

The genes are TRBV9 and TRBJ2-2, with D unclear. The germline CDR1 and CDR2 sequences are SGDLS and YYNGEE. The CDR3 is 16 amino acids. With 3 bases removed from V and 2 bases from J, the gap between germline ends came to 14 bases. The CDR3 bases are TGTGCCAGCAGCGCTACTTTCTCCGAAAACACCGGGGAGCTGTTTTTT. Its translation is CASSATFSENTGELFF.

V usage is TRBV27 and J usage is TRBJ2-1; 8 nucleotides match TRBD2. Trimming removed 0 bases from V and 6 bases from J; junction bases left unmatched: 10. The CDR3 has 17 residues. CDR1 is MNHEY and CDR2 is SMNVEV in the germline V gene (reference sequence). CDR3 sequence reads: CASSLSLLRLATNEQFF. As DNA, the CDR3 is TGTGCCAGCAGTTTATCCCTCCTTAGACTAGCGACCAATGAGCAGTTCTTC.

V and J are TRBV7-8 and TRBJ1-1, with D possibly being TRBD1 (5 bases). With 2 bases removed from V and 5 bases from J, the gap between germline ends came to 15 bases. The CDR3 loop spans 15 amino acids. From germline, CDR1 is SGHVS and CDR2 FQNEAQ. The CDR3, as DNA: TGTGCCAGCAGCTTATCAGAACCAGGGCTTACTGAAGCTTTCTTT. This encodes CASSLSEPGLTEAFF.

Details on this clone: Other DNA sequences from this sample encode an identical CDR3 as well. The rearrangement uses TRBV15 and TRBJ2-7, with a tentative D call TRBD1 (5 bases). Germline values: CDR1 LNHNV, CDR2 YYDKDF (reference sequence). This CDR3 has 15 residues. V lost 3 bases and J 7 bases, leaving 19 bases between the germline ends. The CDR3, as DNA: TGTGCCACCAGCAGTAGAGACCCAGCAAGGGGTGAGCAGTACTTC. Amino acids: CATSSRDPARGEQYF.

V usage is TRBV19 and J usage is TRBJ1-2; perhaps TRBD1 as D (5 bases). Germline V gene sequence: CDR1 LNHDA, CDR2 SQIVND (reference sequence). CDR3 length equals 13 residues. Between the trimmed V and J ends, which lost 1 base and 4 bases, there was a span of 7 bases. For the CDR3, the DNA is TGTGCCAGTAGTATAGGACAGACCTATGGCTACACCTTC. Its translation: CASSIGQTYGYTF.

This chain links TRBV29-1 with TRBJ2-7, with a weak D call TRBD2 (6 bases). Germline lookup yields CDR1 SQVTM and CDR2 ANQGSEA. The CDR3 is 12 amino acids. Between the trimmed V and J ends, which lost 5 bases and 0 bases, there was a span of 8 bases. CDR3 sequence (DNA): TGCAGCGTTACGACTAGCTCCTACGAGCAGTACTTC. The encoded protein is CSVTTSSYEQYF.